A selection of T cell receptor beta chains follows, all from one sample in a study of T cell responses to AZD1222 COVID-19 vaccine. Clones were sequenced by immunoSEQ multiplex PCR, and TCRdb holds only the in-frame ones, with some missing. The sample lists about 72,000 clones, 87% seen once, with less than 25% in the top ten. The starting material was peripheral blood, obtained on day 0 of AZD1222 vaccination. The receptors here all came from an adult in good health. Both conserved end residues are part of each CDR3. D genes are given only for firm matches. A row's size may be missing; if present it is once, few, many or a size class.

CASSLTVNTEAFF	TGTGCCAGCAGCTTAACGGTGAACACTGAAGCTTTCTTT	.	TRBV7-3	TRBJ1-1	.
CAWSRTGYNSPLHF	TGTGCCTGGAGCCGTACAGGATATAATTCACCCCTCCACTTT	.	TRBV30	TRBJ1-6	.
CAWSTGEKSRYTF	TGTGCCTGGAGTACGGGAGAGAAGTCTCGCTACACCTTC	.	TRBV30	TRBJ1-2	.
CASNPGQDNQPQHF	TGTGCCAGCAATCCGGGACAGGACAATCAGCCCCAGCATTTT	.	TRBV6-6	TRBJ1-5	TRBD1
CASSLQSTRNEQFF	TGTGCCAGCAGCTTACAGTCAACGCGCAATGAGCAGTTCTTC	.	TRBV7-3	TRBJ2-1	.
CASSFRGGEGETQYF	TGTGCCAGCAGCTTTCGCGGGGGGGAGGGGGAGACCCAGTACTTC	.	TRBV5-4	TRBJ2-5	TRBD2
CASSQDRLGRMTF	TGTGCCAGCAGCCAAGATCGATTGGGGAGGATGACCTTC	.	TRBV4-2	TRBJ1-2	.
CASSLRGFNAGYTF	TGTGCCAGCAGTTTAAGGGGGTTTAATGCTGGCTACACCTTC	once	TRBV27	TRBJ1-2	.
CASSEGATGTTEAFF	TGTGCCAGCAGTGAGGGGGCGACAGGGACCACTGAAGCTTTCTTT	.	TRBV2	TRBJ1-1	TRBD1
CASSEHLGTGGPDTQYF	TGTGCCAGCAGTGAGCATCTCGGGACAGGTGGTCCAGATACGCAGTATTTT	.	TRBV2	TRBJ2-3	TRBD1
CAWQGQKETQYF	TGTGCCTGGCAGGGACAGAAAGAGACCCAGTACTTC	.	TRBV30	TRBJ2-5	TRBD1
CASSPVSRGAEQYF	TGTGCCAGCAGCCCCGTCTCTAGAGGTGCCGAGCAGTACTTC	.	TRBV7-9	TRBJ2-7	.
CASSLPRDRTGGKLFF	TGTGCCAGCAGCTTACCCCGGGACAGGACGGGCGGAAAACTGTTTTTT	once	TRBV7-8	TRBJ1-4	TRBD1
CASRTGITSEKLFF	TGTGCCAGCAGAACCGGGATAACCAGTGAAAAACTGTTTTTT	once	TRBV6-5	TRBJ1-4	.
CASSPSPSGTRQETQYF	TGTGCCAGCTCACCGTCGCCTTCCGGGACTAGGCAAGAGACCCAGTACTTC	.	TRBV18	TRBJ2-5	TRBD2
CASRLQLNTEAFF	TGTGCCAGCAGGCTTCAGTTGAACACTGAAGCTTTCTTT	.	TRBV12-3/TRBV12-4	TRBJ1-1	.
CASSFLTGGSTDTQYF	TGCGCCAGCAGCTTTTTAACAGGGGGTTCCACAGATACGCAGTATTTT	.	TRBV5-1	TRBJ2-3	TRBD1
CASSQVKGRGEETQYF	TGTGCCAGCAGCCAAGTCAAGGGTAGGGGTGAAGAGACCCAGTACTTC	.	TRBV3-1/TRBV3-2	TRBJ2-5	.
CASSLDGTGGYEQYF	TGTGCCAGCAGTTTAGACGGGACAGGGGGTTACGAGCAGTACTTC	few	TRBV28	TRBJ2-7	TRBD1
CASSERGGTDTQYF	TGTGCCAGCAGTGAGCGGGGGGGCACAGATACGCAGTATTTT	medium-sized	TRBV6-4	TRBJ2-3	TRBD2
CASSLKGPYGYTF	TGTGCCAGCAGCTTAAAGGGGCCCTATGGCTACACCTTC	.	TRBV11-2	TRBJ1-2	.
CAISEGRGEKLFF	TGTGCCATCAGTGAGGGCAGGGGCGAAAAACTGTTTTTT	.	TRBV10-3	TRBJ1-4	.
CASSHDTSTPESAFF	TGCGCCAGCAGCCACGACACATCTACCCCGGAGTCGGCTTTCTTT	.	TRBV4-3	TRBJ1-1	.
CASSSQGVSTSPLHF	TGTGCCAGCAGTTCCCAGGGGGTGAGTACTTCACCCCTCCACTTT	.	TRBV6-5	TRBJ1-6	TRBD1
CASSDPGQGFKQYF	TGTGCCAGCAGTGACCCGGGACAGGGGTTTAAGCAGTACTTC	.	TRBV2	TRBJ2-7	TRBD1